This is a list of T cell receptor beta chains from one sample in a study of blood T cell repertoires in COVID-19. Method: immunoSEQ multiplex PCR; TCRdb's copy keeps in-frame clones and lacks some. The sample has 200,000 to 250,000 clones, 80% seen once. The sample consisted of peripheral blood. These receptors came from a woman in her sixties or seventies with acute or convalescent COVID-19. The CDR3 runs from the conserved cysteine through the conserved F or W. Each record gives: V gene, clone size, J gene, D gene, CDR3 protein, CDR3 DNA. The D gene is left open where the match is weak. The listing skips clone size in some rows; elsewhere it reads once, few, many or a size class.

TRBV9	-	TRBJ2-2	TRBD2	CASSPLWVAGGLNTGELFF	TGTGCCAGCAGCCCGTTGTGGGTAGCGGGAGGGCTTAACACCGGGGAGCTGTTTTTT
TRBV27	-	TRBJ2-2	-	CASRGQGLTGELFF	TGTGCCAGCAGGGGGCAGGGTCTCACCGGGGAGCTGTTTTTT
TRBV5-1	-	TRBJ2-6	TRBD2	CASSLASSGGPGANVLTF	TGCGCCAGCAGCTTGGCTTCTAGCGGGGGCCCTGGGGCCAACGTCCTGACTTTC
TRBV11-2	-	TRBJ2-2	TRBD1	CASRRTGTETGELFF	TGTGCCAGCCGTAGGACAGGGACCGAGACCGGGGAGCTGTTTTTT
TRBV28	-	TRBJ1-6	TRBD1	CASSSTRTGVNNSPLHF	TGTGCCAGCAGTTCGACGCGGACAGGCGTTAATAATTCACCCCTCCACTTT
TRBV19	-	TRBJ1-5	TRBD1	CASSTDRSNQPQHF	TGTGCCAGTAGTACGGACAGGAGCAATCAGCCCCAGCATTTT
TRBV7-3	-	TRBJ2-7	TRBD2	CASRATSGRRQYF	TGTGCCAGCAGAGCGACTAGCGGGAGACGGCAGTACTTC
TRBV21-1	few	TRBJ1-4	-	CADPRPLVSGQGWEKLFF	TGTGCCGACCCAAGACCCTTGGTAAGCGGACAGGGGTGGGAAAAACTGTTTTTT
TRBV28	-	TRBJ2-1	TRBD2	CASGTSGTYNEQFF	TGTGCCAGCGGGACTAGCGGGACCTACAATGAGCAGTTCTTC
TRBV2	-	TRBJ1-4	TRBD1	CASQQGIPNEKLFF	TGTGCCAGCCAACAGGGGATACCTAATGAAAAACTGTTTTTT
TRBV7-8	-	TRBJ2-5	-	CASTASGVHQETQYF	TGTGCCAGCACCGCCTCGGGGGTCCACCAAGAGACCCAGTACTTC
TRBV28	once	TRBJ1-6	TRBD1	CASSPGQGFYNSPLHF	TGTGCCAGCAGTCCCGGACAGGGCTTCTATAATTCACCCCTCCACTTT
TRBV30	-	TRBJ1-1	TRBD1	CAWSAGTGGSTEAFF	TGTGCCTGGAGTGCAGGGACAGGGGGGAGCACTGAAGCTTTCTTT
TRBV5-3	-	TRBJ2-5	TRBD1	CARSLAGTGQETQYF	TGTGCCAGAAGCTTGGCAGGGACAGGACAAGAGACCCAGTACTTC
TRBV19	-	TRBJ2-7	TRBD2	CASSVIAGVTYEQYF	TGTGCCAGTAGTGTAATAGCGGGAGTTACCTACGAGCAGTACTTC
TRBV29-1	once	TRBJ1-3	TRBD1	CSGRQGTNSGNTIYF	TGCAGCGGCCGACAGGGAACCAACTCTGGAAACACCATATATTTT
TRBV28	-	TRBJ2-1	TRBD1	CASRTGGAYNEQFF	TGTGCCAGCAGAACAGGGGGCGCCTACAATGAGCAGTTCTTC
TRBV3-1/TRBV3-2	once	TRBJ2-1	TRBD2	CASSRPSGSFYNEQFF	TGTGCCAGCAGCCGACCTAGCGGGAGTTTCTACAATGAGCAGTTCTTC
TRBV2	-	TRBJ2-5	TRBD2	CASRRTSGGETQYF	TGTGCCAGCAGAAGGACTAGCGGAGGGGAGACCCAGTACTTC
TRBV12-3/TRBV12-4	-	TRBJ2-5	-	CASSSVETQYF	TGTGCCAGCAGTTCCGTGGAGACCCAGTACTTC
TRBV6-4	-	TRBJ2-3	TRBD1	CASRPWGQSTDTQYF	TGTGCCAGCAGGCCATGGGGACAGTCCACAGATACGCAGTATTTT